This record concerns one T cell receptor (beta chain) sequence. Its antigen is unknown. These data are taken from a study of shared clonotypes between healthy human individuals. About the study: CD8 memory received one plate per donor, CD8 naive two, CD4 memory three and CD4 naive three. Regarding the study as a whole: Represented genetic and exposure-history diversity was restricted by having few donors.

Terminally differentiated effector memory CD45RA+ cells were left out of the naive CD8 fraction, which was CD45RO-negative and positively selected for CCR7. All the donors were Caucasian adults who lived in Nashville, Tennessee. Each subset's genomic DNA was split evenly across several immunoSEQ plates. Measured with immunoSEQ multiplex PCR; TCRdb has only the in-frame clones, and not every one. The data show around 2.1 million clones, roughly 91% seen once. Specimen: naive CD8+ T cells from PBMCs. This sequence was found in a man aged 18 to 35 in good health. Some clones in this sample may be carry-over from other donors' samples.

The chain's CDR3 is CASSFYGRAGETQYF. The DNA for the CDR3 is TGCGCCAGCAGCTTTTACGGGAGGGCCGGAGAGACCCAGTACTTC. The rearrangement uses TRBV5-1 and TRBJ2-5; TRBD2 aligns across 8 bases. The CDR3 loop spans 15 amino acids. The V and J ends lost 2 bases and 4 bases, in that order; junction bases with no gene match: 7. Germline-derived CDR1 and CDR2 are SGHRS and YFSETQ.